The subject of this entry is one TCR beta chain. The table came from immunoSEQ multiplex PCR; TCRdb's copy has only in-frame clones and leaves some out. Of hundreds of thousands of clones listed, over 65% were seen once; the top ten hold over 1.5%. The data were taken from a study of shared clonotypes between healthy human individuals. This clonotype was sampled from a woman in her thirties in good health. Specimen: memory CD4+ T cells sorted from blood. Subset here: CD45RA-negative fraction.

The CDR3 nucleotides are TGTGCCACCATTAGGGGAGAAGGAGGCAATCAGCCCCAGCATTTT. Protein: CATIRGEGGNQPQHF. The rearrangement links TRBV6-6 to TRBJ1-5, with TRBD1 as a possible D gene (5 bases). The CDR3 loop spans 15 amino acids. Trimming stripped 10 bases from V and 2 bases from J, with 18 bases between. Germline CDR1 is MNHNY and CDR2 is SVGAGI (reference sequence).